One and the same sample provided the 29 T cell receptor beta chains below, sequenced in a study of T cells in localized non-small cell lung cancer. Repertoires were generated with immunoSEQ multiplex PCR, while TCRdb's copy carries only in-frame clones and drops some. The profile shows about 76,000 clones, 65% to 85% of them singletons. The material was peripheral blood, obtained before any cancer treatment. Receptors were obtained from a female donor aged 60 or older with stage I lung adenocarcinoma.

The V and J genes are TRBV5-1 and TRBJ2-1; no firm D call. The CDR3 is 16 amino acids. Per the germline V gene, CDR1 is SGHRS and CDR2 is YFSETQ. V was clipped by 0 bases and J by 0 bases, with 10 bases between them. The CDR3 DNA follows: TGCGCCAGCAGCTTGGGAGCCCAGAGCTCCTACAATGAGCAGTTCTTC. Translated: CASSLGAQSSYNEQFF.

The chain carries TRBV12-5 and TRBJ2-2, with 7 bases matching TRBD1. The V gene's germline CDR1 is LGHNT and CDR2 FRNRAP. After removal of 3 bases from V and 6 bases from J, the junction contained 7 bases not matched to a gene. This CDR3 is built from 15 residues. CDR3 DNA sequence: TGTGCTAGTGGTTTAGAGGGGGCGTCGTCCGGGGAGCTGTTTTTT. Its protein is CASGLEGASSGELFF.

This chain joins TRBV4-1 and TRBJ1-1; D is possibly TRBD1 (6 bases). V was pared by 0 bases and J by 11 bases, with 28 bases between. The CDR3 has 18 amino acids. Germline V gene lookup returns CDR1 MGHRA and CDR2 YSYEKL. In DNA, the CDR3 is TGCGCCAGCAGCCAAGATGGAGCACCTGGGGGACAACATATGGGGGCTTTCTTT. It yields the protein CASSQDGAPGGQHMGAFF.

This clone was counted once. The chain couples TRBV7-2 to TRBJ1-3; a weak D match, TRBD1 (5 bases). V was trimmed by 5 bases and J by 0 bases, leaving 11 bases between them. From germline, CDR1 is SGHTA and CDR2 FQGNSA. The CDR3 loop spans 15 amino acids. The CDR3 here is CASSRDRSSGNTIYF. The CDR3 nucleotides are TGTGCCAGCAGCCGGGACCGCTCCTCTGGAAACACCATATATTTT.

The V and J genes are TRBV25-1 and TRBJ1-2; a possible D gene is TRBD1 (5 bases). The CDR3 totals 14 residues. The V and J ends lost 4 bases and 4 bases respectively, with 13 bases between them. The germline gives CDR1 MGHDK, CDR2 SYGVNS. CDR3 amino acids: CASSVRGMGYGYTF. CDR3 sequence (DNA): TGTGCCAGCAGTGTACGGGGGATGGGCTATGGCTACACCTTC.

The V and J genes are TRBV7-9 and TRBJ1-3, with 7 bases lining up with TRBD1. The CDR3 extends over 15 amino acids. Germline V gene sequence: CDR1 SEHNR, CDR2 FQNEAQ (reference sequence). V shed 5 bases, J shed 2 bases, and the junction held 6 bases outside the gene matches. CDR3 protein: CASSNSGTAGNTIYF. The CDR3 DNA follows: TGTGCCAGCAGCAACTCCGGGACAGCTGGAAACACCATATATTTT.

The V gene is TRBV28, the J gene TRBJ2-3; TRBD2 aligns across 7 bases. The CDR3 length is 11 residues. The germline gives CDR1 MDHEN, CDR2 SYDVKM. V shed 7 bases and J 11 bases; nucleotides not matched to a gene: 6. CDR3 protein: CASTTWGGQYF. CDR3 DNA: TGTGCCAGCACTACCTGGGGGGGGCAGTATTTT.

The chain joins TRBV6-5 to TRBJ1-1, with D hard to call. Germline V gene sequence: CDR1 MNHEY, CDR2 SVGAGI. This CDR3 contains 15 residues. Trimming took off 8 bases at V and 2 bases at J, with 18 bases between the two ends. CDR3 nucleotide sequence: TGTGCCAGCCATACGGGGATAAACAGCAACACTGAAGCTTTCTTT. Its protein product is CASHTGINSNTEAFF.

The gene calls are TRBV25-1 and TRBJ2-1; TRBD2 matches 14 bases. The length of the CDR3 is 18 residues. Germline loops: CDR1 MGHDK, CDR2 SYGVNS. V was pared by 1 base and J by 7 bases, with 9 bases of the junction left unmatched. CDR3 DNA: TGTGCCAGCAGTGAATCAACCCCGAGGACTAGCGGGAGGAATGAGCAGTTCTTC. Protein sequence: CASSESTPRTSGRNEQFF.

The chain has TRBV2 and TRBJ2-7, with unresolved D. This CDR3 comprises 13 residues. The germline CDR1 and CDR2 sequences are SNHLY and FYNNEI. Trimming shortened V by 8 bases and J by 7 bases, and 18 bases separated the two germline ends. CDR3: CASRVILMGEQYF. CDR3 nucleotides: TGTGCCAGCCGGGTTATCCTAATGGGGGAGCAGTACTTC.

The chain recombines TRBV27 with TRBJ1-1; no clear D. The germline V and J ends were trimmed by 7 bases and 3 bases, with 18 bases remaining between them. Germline assignment: CDR1 MNHEY and CDR2 SMNVEV (reference sequence). The CDR3 is 15 amino acids. In DNA form, the CDR3 reads TGTGCCAGCAAGGATTTAGCAGCCGGGGACACTGAAGCTTTCTTT. Protein sequence: CASKDLAAGDTEAFF.

The chain links TRBV6-6 to TRBJ2-7; tentatively, D is TRBD2 (5 bases). Trimming took off 0 bases at V and 5 bases at J, with 17 bases between the two ends. The CDR3 extends over 16 amino acids. Germline CDR1 is MNHNY and CDR2 is SVGAGI (reference sequence). The CDR3 nucleotides are TGTGCCAGCAGTTACTCTACCGGGAAACAGAGCCACGAGCAGTACTTC. As protein: CASSYSTGKQSHEQYF.

This rearrangement joins TRBV5-1 to TRBJ2-3, with D unresolved. The CDR3 consists of 14 residues. V was trimmed by 2 bases and J by 4 bases, leaving 11 bases between them. Germline CDR1 SGHRS, CDR2 YFSETQ. CDR3 coding DNA: TGCGCCAGCAGCTTATCAGTCGCCGCAGATACGCAGTATTTT. Translation: CASSLSVAADTQYF.

The rearrangement uses TRBV5-1 and TRBJ2-1; D unresolved. Germline CDR1 SGHRS, CDR2 YFSETQ. V lost 0 bases, J lost 4 bases, and 11 bases lay in between. The CDR3 is made up of 15 amino acids. This chain's CDR3 is CASSLAVYSYNEQFF. In nucleotides, the CDR3 is TGCGCCAGCAGCTTGGCCGTATATTCTTACAATGAGCAGTTCTTC.

The rearrangement joins TRBV19 to TRBJ1-4; tentatively, D is TRBD1 (6 bases). From germline, CDR1 is LNHDA and CDR2 SQIVND (reference sequence). The CDR3 runs to 16 residues. V was cut by 4 bases and J by 2 bases, with 14 bases left in between. DNA of the CDR3: TGTGCCAGTAGTACAACAGGGTTGTCGACTAATGAAAAACTGTTTTTT. Its protein is CASSTTGLSTNEKLFF.

The chain is built from TRBV5-4 and TRBJ2-1, with a possible D match to TRBD2 (6 bases). CDR1 SGHNT and CDR2 YYREEE come from the germline V gene (reference sequence). V was trimmed by 0 bases and J by 2 bases, leaving 12 bases between them. This CDR3 is built from 16 residues. CDR3 protein: CASSLGEGLPYNEQFF. CDR3 nucleotide sequence: TGTGCCAGCAGCTTGGGTGAGGGACTGCCCTACAATGAGCAGTTCTTC.

The V gene is TRBV7-2, the J gene TRBJ2-2; 7 bases fit TRBD1. After removal of 5 bases from V and 4 bases from J, the junction contained 4 bases not matched to a gene. CDR1 and CDR2 from the germline V gene are SGHTA and FQGNSA. The CDR3 sequence is 14 residues long. In DNA, the CDR3 is TGTGCCAGCAGCCTCAGACAGGGCACCGGGGAGCTGTTTTTT. Amino acid sequence: CASSLRQGTGELFF.

This chain connects TRBV9 to TRBJ1-5; D gene unclear. Trimming removed 4 bases at V and 5 bases at J, with 16 bases between. This CDR3 comprises 15 residues. Germline V gene data show CDR1 as SGDLS and CDR2 as YYNGEE. The DNA of the CDR3 is TGTGCCAGCAGCCGGACGGCGCTTAAAGATCAGCCCCAGCATTTT. This encodes CASSRTALKDQPQHF.

The chain joins TRBV29-1 to TRBJ2-3; D may be TRBD2 (6 bases). Germline assignment: CDR1 SQVTM and CDR2 ANQGSEA. This CDR3 has 13 residues. The CDR3 nucleotides read TGCAGTCTAGCGCGGACTGGGTCAGATACGCAGTATTTT. Its translation is CSLARTGSDTQYF.

The gene calls are TRBV11-2 and TRBJ2-7; D is unclear. The V and J ends lost 5 bases and 4 bases respectively, with 6 bases between them. The length of the CDR3 is 11 residues. The germline V gene encodes CDR1 SGHAT and CDR2 FQNNGV. In DNA form, the CDR3 reads TGTGCCAGCAGCGATGTATACGAGCAGTACTTC. It yields the protein CASSDVYEQYF.

This clone has a single count. The chain links TRBV19 to TRBJ2-1; a possible D gene is TRBD1 (5 bases). The germline CDR1 and CDR2 sequences are LNHDA and SQIVND (reference sequence). This CDR3 has 14 amino acids. V gave up 9 bases and J gave up 4 bases, with 16 bases separating them. CDR3 protein: CASGSGSWYNEQFF. CDR3 nucleotides: TGTGCCAGCGGCTCAGGGTCGTGGTACAATGAGCAGTTCTTC.

This clone was detected once. The rearrangement uses TRBV7-2 and TRBJ1-1; weak D call: TRBD1 (5 bases). Germline CDR1 SGHTA, CDR2 FQGNSA. The V gene lost 0 bases and the J gene lost 0 bases, with 23 bases spanning the gap. CDR3 length equals 20 residues. This chain's CDR3 is CASSLASTPLLGLLNTEAFF. CDR3 DNA: TGTGCCAGCAGCTTAGCGTCGACCCCACTTCTGGGACTGCTGAACACTGAAGCTTTCTTT.

This clone was seen a handful of times. The rearrangement links TRBV27 to TRBJ1-4; D gene uncertain. The V and J ends lost 4 bases and 6 bases respectively, with 12 bases between them. This CDR3 region has 14 residues. In germline, CDR1 is MNHEY, CDR2 SMNVEV (reference sequence). The CDR3 region has the DNA TGTGCCAGCAGTTCGCTGGGCGGACATGAAAAACTGTTTTTT. Its protein is CASSSLGGHEKLFF.

V gene TRBV10-1 combines with J gene TRBJ1-2; D gene ambiguous. From germline, CDR1 is WNHNN and CDR2 SYGVQD (reference sequence). Deletions cut 2 bases from V and 4 bases from J, with 8 bases between. The CDR3 extends over 13 amino acids. The CDR3 region is CASSEGVTYGYTF. In DNA, the CDR3 is TGCGCCAGCAGTGAGGGGGTAACCTATGGCTACACCTTC.

J is TRBJ1-3 and V is TRBV19, with 7 bases identical to TRBD1. This CDR3 comprises 14 residues. With 6 bases clipped from V and 1 base from J, the junction kept 3 bases outside the gene matches. CDR1 is LNHDA and CDR2 is SQIVND in the germline V gene (reference sequence). Here the CDR3 DNA reads TGTGCCAGTAGCCGACAGGGTTCTGGAAACACCATATATTTT. As protein: CASSRQGSGNTIYF.

The V and J genes are TRBV4-2 and TRBJ2-1, with 7 positions matching TRBD2. The CDR3 runs to 17 residues. Looked up from germline, CDR1 is LGHNA and CDR2 is YNFKEQ. With 0 bases clipped from V and 0 bases from J, the junction kept 5 bases outside the gene matches. The CDR3 loop is CASSQDIGRASYNEQFF. For the CDR3, the DNA is TGTGCCAGCAGCCAAGATATTGGGAGGGCCTCCTACAATGAGCAGTTCTTC.

The rearrangement joins TRBV7-9 to TRBJ2-7; 12 bases map to TRBD2. Germline V gene lookup returns CDR1 SEHNR and CDR2 FQNEAQ (reference sequence). The CDR3 contains 16 residues. J was trimmed by 1 base and V by 4 bases; bases with no gene match: 5. The CDR3 DNA sequence: TGTGCCAGCAGCTCCATGACTAGCGGGAGATCCTACGAGCAGTACTTC. The encoded protein is CASSSMTSGRSYEQYF.

This rearrangement joins TRBV6-5 to TRBJ2-5, with TRBD2 identical over 9 bases. The junction had 8 bases not matched to a gene; V was cut back by 5 bases and J by 7 bases. This CDR3 is 14 amino acids long. The germline gives CDR1 MNHEY, CDR2 SVGAGI. The CDR3 region is CASSSGRPWGTQYF. In DNA form, the CDR3 reads TGTGCCAGCAGTAGCGGGAGGCCTTGGGGGACCCAGTACTTC.

V is TRBV18 and J is TRBJ2-3; D unresolved. CDR1 and CDR2 (germline): KGHSH, LQKENI. Deletions cut 3 bases from V and 0 bases from J, with 7 bases between. The CDR3 spans 14 residues. The DNA of the CDR3 is TGTGCCAGCTCACCTCTGGACAGCACAGATACGCAGTATTTT. Protein sequence: CASSPLDSTDTQYF.